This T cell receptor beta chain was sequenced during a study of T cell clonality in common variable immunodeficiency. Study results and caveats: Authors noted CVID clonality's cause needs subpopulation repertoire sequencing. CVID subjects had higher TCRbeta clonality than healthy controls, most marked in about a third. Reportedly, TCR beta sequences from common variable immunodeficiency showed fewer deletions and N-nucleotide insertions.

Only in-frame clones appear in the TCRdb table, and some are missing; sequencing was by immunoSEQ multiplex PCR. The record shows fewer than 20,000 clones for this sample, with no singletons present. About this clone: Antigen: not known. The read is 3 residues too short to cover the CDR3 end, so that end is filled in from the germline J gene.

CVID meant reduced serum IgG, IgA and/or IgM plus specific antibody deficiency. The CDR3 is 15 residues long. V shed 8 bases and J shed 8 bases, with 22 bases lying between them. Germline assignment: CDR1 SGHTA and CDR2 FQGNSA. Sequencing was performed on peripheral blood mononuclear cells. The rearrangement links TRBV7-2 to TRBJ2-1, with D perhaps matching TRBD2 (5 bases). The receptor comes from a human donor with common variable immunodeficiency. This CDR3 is CASSRGAPGLDEQFF. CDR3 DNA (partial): TGTGCCAGCTCCCGGGGAGCCCCTGGGCTCGATGAG.